Reported below is one T cell receptor beta chain. This record belongs to a study of T-cell reconstitution after alpha-beta-depleted transplantation in children. The germline gives CDR1 SGHKS, CDR2 YYEKEE (reference sequence). The CDR3 loop spans 14 amino acids. Trimming removed 5 bases at V and 4 bases at J, with 13 bases between. TCRbeta library construction was performed incorporating unique molecular identifiers. MiXCR was run by TCRdb on the PCR reads, yielding one entry per CDR3 protein. The sample records hundreds of thousands of distinct CDR3 sequences, over 15% being singletons. This sequence joins TRBV5-5 and TRBJ1-5; D uncertain. The sequence came from a human donor who donated a stem cell graft to a child with acute myeloid leukemia. Material: PBMCs from the stem cell graft donor, obtained from the stem cell graft. The CDR3 sequence: CASRLTLDNQPQHF. As DNA, the CDR3 is TGTGCCAGCAGATTGACACTAGATAATCAGCCCCAGCATTTT. The full variable domain, its missing parts supplied by reference TRBV5-5 and TRBJ1-5, is DAGVTQSPTHLIKTRGQQVTLRCSPISGHKSVSWYQQVLGQGPQFIFQYYEKEERGRGNFPDRFSARQFPNYSSELNVNALLLGDSALYLCASRLTLDNQPQHFGDGTRLSIL.